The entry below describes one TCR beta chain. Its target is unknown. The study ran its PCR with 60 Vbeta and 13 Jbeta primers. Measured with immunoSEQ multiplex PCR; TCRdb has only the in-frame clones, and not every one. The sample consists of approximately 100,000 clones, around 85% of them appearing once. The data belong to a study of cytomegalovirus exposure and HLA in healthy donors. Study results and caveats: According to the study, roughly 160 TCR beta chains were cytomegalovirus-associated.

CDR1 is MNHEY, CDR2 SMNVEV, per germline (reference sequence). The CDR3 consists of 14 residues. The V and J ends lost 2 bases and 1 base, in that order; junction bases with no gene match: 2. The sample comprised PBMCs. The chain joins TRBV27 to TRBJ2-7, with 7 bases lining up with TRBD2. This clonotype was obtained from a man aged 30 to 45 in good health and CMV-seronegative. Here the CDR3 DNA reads TGTGCCAGCAGTTTAGCTAGCGGTTCCTACGAGCAGTACTTC. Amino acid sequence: CASSLASGSYEQYF.